This T cell receptor beta chain was captured by sequencing in a study of blood T cell repertoires in COVID-19. Study-wide background: Samples taken during acute and convalescent COVID-19 were collected in the United States, Italy and Spain. Sample material is recorded as cDNA or gDNA derived from T cells, B-cell-depleted T cells, or PBMCs.

Source study methods: Using reference gene primer amplification, nucleated cell counts were estimated. TCRdb keeps only in-frame clones here, not all; method: immunoSEQ multiplex PCR. V, J and clone size reflect that table, while D and trimming were determined from the DNA. The data show about 230,000 clones, roughly 80% seen once. CDR1 and CDR2 (germline): GTSNPN, SVGIG (reference sequence). The CDR3 covers 15 residues. Unmatched junction bases numbered 6, after V lost 0 bases and J lost 4 bases. V gene TRBV30 combines with J gene TRBJ2-7; 10 bases align to TRBD2. Sample: peripheral blood. This receptor was identified in a woman older than 75 with acute or convalescent COVID-19. The CDR3 sequence is CAWSVQAGGPYEQYF. CDR3 DNA: TGTGCCTGGAGTGTCCAAGCGGGAGGGCCATACGAGCAGTACTTC.